The 15 T cell receptor beta chains given below trace back to one sample, sequenced in a study of blood T cells in healthy people across ages. The authors ran a second PCR of about 7 to 11 cycles using a sample-barcoded 5' primer and a J-beta primer mix. TCRdb ran MiXCR on the 5' RACE reads and lists one entry per CDR3 protein. The table lists roughly 730,000 distinct CDR3 sequences, approximately 53% of them singletons, with approximately 24% in the top ten. Sequenced material: blood. These receptors all come from a man aged 35-49 years in good health.

This clonotype was seen more than once but under ten times. J is TRBJ1-2 and V is TRBV6-6, with D unclear. CDR1 and CDR2 (germline): MNHNY, SVGAGI (reference sequence). The germline V and J ends were trimmed by 8 bases and 2 bases, with 21 bases remaining between them. The CDR3 runs to 16 residues. CDR3 DNA: TGTGCCAGCGACCCTAAACGAGGCAGTTCGAACTATGGCTACACCTTC. This gives the protein CASDPKRGSSNYGYTF.

The rearrangement joins TRBV29-1 to TRBJ2-1; perhaps TRBD1 as D (6 bases). The CDR3 has 12 residues. Trimming cost V 4 bases and J 9 bases, with 13 bases left between them. The germline CDR1 and CDR2 sequences are SQVTM and ANQGSEA. CDR3: CSVAPGATEQFF. In DNA, the CDR3 is TGCAGCGTTGCTCCAGGGGCTACTGAGCAGTTCTTC.

This clonotype was detected once. This rearrangement joins TRBV5-1 to TRBJ1-1; D possibly corresponds to TRBD1 (6 bases). V lost 4 bases and J 2 bases, leaving 15 bases between the germline ends. The CDR3 has 15 amino acids. The germline CDR1 and CDR2 sequences are SGHRS and YFSETQ. CDR3 bases: TGCGCCAGCAGCCCCCAGGGGCAATTTAACACTGAAGCTTTCTTT. Amino acids: CASSPQGQFNTEAFF.

In its sample, this clonotype was seen a few times. The chain has TRBV5-1 and TRBJ2-7; D perhaps matches TRBD1 (5 bases). Trimming shortened V by 4 bases and J by 2 bases, and 10 bases separated the two germline ends. Germline lookup yields CDR1 SGHRS and CDR2 YFSETQ. CDR3 length equals 13 residues. Here the CDR3 reads CASSNTGTYEQYF. CDR3 DNA sequence: TGCGCCAGCAGCAATACAGGTACCTACGAGCAGTACTTC. Based on the CDR3 plus reference TRBV5-1 and TRBJ2-7, the full variable domain is KAGVTQTPRYLIKTRGQQVTLSCSPISGHRSVSWYQQTPGQGLQFLFEYFSETQRNKGNFPGRFSGRQFSNSRSEMNVSTLELGDSALYLCASSNTGTYEQYFGPGTRLTVT.

This clonotype was seen just once. V usage is TRBV7-2 and J usage is TRBJ2-3; TRBD2 matches at 13 bases. CDR1 and CDR2 from the germline V gene are SGHTA and FQGNSA. The CDR3 is made up of 16 amino acids. V shed 5 bases and J 5 bases; nucleotides not matched to a gene: 7. CDR3 loop: CASSPRTSGRRDTQYF. The CDR3 DNA is TGTGCCAGCAGCCCAAGGACTAGCGGGAGAAGAGATACGCAGTATTTT.

V gene TRBV2 combines with J gene TRBJ1-4, with a possible D match to TRBD1 (5 bases). The length of the CDR3 is 15 residues. The V gene lost 6 bases and the J gene lost 5 bases, with 16 bases spanning the gap. In germline, CDR1 is SNHLY, CDR2 FYNNEI. CDR3 residues: CASRRLGTANEKLFF. CDR3 sequence (DNA): TGTGCCAGCAGGAGACTCGGGACTGCAAATGAAAAACTGTTTTTT.

The chain has TRBV12-3 or TRBV12-4 and TRBJ2-7; the match to TRBD1 covers 8 bases. The junction had 9 bases not matched to a gene; V was cut back by 5 bases and J by 3 bases. The CDR3 covers 15 residues. The CDR3 loop reads CASSPSDRGSYEQYF. The CDR3 DNA reads as TGTGCCAGCAGTCCCTCTGACAGGGGAAGCTACGAGCAGTACTTC.

The CDR3 is CSASNRLRASGFQETQYF. The CDR3 DNA is TGCAGTGCTAGTAATAGACTTCGGGCTAGCGGATTTCAAGAGACCCAGTACTTC. The rearrangement links TRBV20-1 to TRBJ2-5, with 7 positions matching TRBD2. Germline V lookup: CDR1 DFQATT, CDR2 SNEGSKA (reference sequence). The CDR3 extends over 18 amino acids. Trimming at V came to 3 bases and at J to 2 bases, leaving 18 bases not matched to a gene.

The chain employs TRBV20-1 and TRBJ1-6; D is perhaps TRBD1 (5 bases). The CDR3 is 15 amino acids. CDR1 is DFQATT, CDR2 SNEGSKA, per germline (reference sequence). The V gene lost 3 bases and the J gene lost 8 bases, with 17 bases spanning the gap. This chain's CDR3 is CSARKLTESYSPLHF. CDR3 nucleotides: TGCAGTGCTAGGAAACTGACAGAATCCTATTCACCCCTCCACTTT.

This clonotype was counted only a few times. Just one base apart from a much larger clone, this may be a read error. The CDR3 spells CASSLWGADEQYF. CDR3 DNA: TGTGCCAGCAGTTTGTGGGGGGCCGATGAGCAGTACTTC. This chain connects TRBV27 to TRBJ2-7; D possibly matches TRBD1 or TRBD2 (6 bases each). Germline values: CDR1 MNHEY, CDR2 SMNVEV (reference sequence). V lost 3 bases and J 7 bases, leaving 13 bases between the germline ends. The length of the CDR3 is 13 residues.

V and J are TRBV21-1 and TRBJ2-5. The DNA end favors TRBJ2-7, so the J call may be wrong. TRBV21-1 is a listed pseudogene. CDR3 length equals 11 residues. CDR3 protein: CASSKPYEQYF. The CDR3 region has the DNA TGTGCCAGCAGCAAGCCGTACGAGCAGTACTTC.

The gene calls are TRBV9 and TRBJ1-1; D not resolved. Trimming pared 2 bases from V and 1 base from J, leaving 6 bases between. There are 13 residues in the CDR3. Germline V gives CDR1 SGDLS, CDR2 YYNGEE. CDR3 DNA: TGTGCCAGCAGCGTTGAACAGAACACTGAAGCTTTCTTT. Protein product: CASSVEQNTEAFF.

This chain links TRBV18 with TRBJ1-4; D is undetermined. CDR3 length: 13 amino acids. Between the trimmed V and J ends, which lost 3 bases and 7 bases, there was a span of 9 bases. Germline CDR1 is KGHSH and CDR2 is LQKENI. CDR3 in DNA: TGTGCCAGCTCACCTACGGGGTTTGAAAAACTGTTTTTT. Translated, it gives CASSPTGFEKLFF.

A remark on this clonotype: A junction boundary mismatches the germline segment, possibly from a read error. The V gene is TRBV5-4, the J gene TRBJ2-2; D is uncertain. The length of the CDR3 is 12 residues. Germline V lookup: CDR1 SGHNT, CDR2 YYREEE (reference sequence). The CDR3 loop is CAGSLYTGELFF. Written as DNA, the CDR3 is TGTGCCGGCAGCTTATATACCGGGGAGCTGTTTTTT.

The V and J genes are TRBV7-2 and TRBJ2-3; D may be TRBD1 (7 bases). CDR1 and CDR2 from the germline V gene are SGHTA and FQGNSA. Trimming shortened V by 1 base and J by 1 base, and 21 bases separated the two germline ends. The CDR3 has 19 amino acids. For the CDR3, the DNA is TGTGCCAGCAGCTTAGGGCAGGGGGGCTTTCCGCACCGCACAGATACGCAGTATTTT. Translating gives CASSLGQGGFPHRTDTQYF.